This TCR beta chain was sequenced for a study of blood T cell repertoires in COVID-19 (dated by TCRdb to about 2020). In terms of the full investigation: Samples covering the acute and convalescent phases of COVID-19 were provided by collaborators in the United States, Italy and Spain. The material from the prospective study consisted of cDNA or gDNA derived from T cells, B-cell-depleted T cells, or PBMCs. Subjects who had been exposed to COVID-19, were actively infected with it, or had recovered from it provided the deeply sampled blood TCRbeta repertoires that made up the dataset. A freely available public database, intended as a resource for researchers studying the immune response to SARS-CoV-2, is where the repertoires were released. Samples came from the ongoing ImmuneRACE study (first 160 participants) plus 1,254 subjects from 6 global collaborators. The sample metadata nearly always contained a de-identified subject ID, COVID-19 status, age in years and sex. HLA class I and class II types, where available, came from metadata supplied by the sample provider rather than from assay-based typing. Results the study describes overall, beyond this receptor: The amount of clinical and demographic metadata varied by source and participant and was provided uncurated.

TCRbeta CDR3 regions were amplified from genomic DNA using the immunoSEQ Assay, a bias-controlled multiplex PCR. In the source study's methods: The number of nucleated cells in each sample was estimated by amplification of reference gene primers within the assay. To quantify the absolute abundance of each unique TCRbeta CDR3 rearrangement, sequence reads were collapsed and filtered. For each sample, productive Simpson clonality was calculated as the square root of Simpson's diversity index across productive rearrangements. TCRdb took over this immuneACCESS table, retaining in-frame rearrangements with V and J assigned. Such tables are incomplete; in checked studies, under half of the missing clones stem from an unresolved V gene, and the remainder is unexplained. V, J and clone size are those of that table, while D and trimming were read from the DNA. Counted in this sample were 150,000 or so clones; roughly 80% of them appeared once. In total, the top ten clones hold approximately 9% of the sample.

V has 5 bases trimmed and J has 0 bases trimmed; junction bases matching no gene number 12. CDR1 and CDR2, per the germline V gene, are ENHRY and SYGVKD. From cysteine to phenylalanine, the CDR3 is 18 amino acids long. Only the CDR3 part of the read is kept: 54 bases, read in frame from the first base. Each collaborating institution followed its own protocols to collect whole blood in K2EDTA tubes. For TCRbeta analysis, collaborators shipped samples in one of three forms: frozen whole blood, isolated PBMCs, or DNA extracted from either of those sample types. On this clone itself: The clone's antigen remains unknown. No much larger clone is present one base from it, and per-base qualities are unavailable.

Source material: peripheral blood. The chain was built from TRBV10-3 and TRBJ1-5; TRBD1 agrees with 8 junctional bases. The receptor was isolated from a woman in her forties or fifties with active or convalescent COVID-19. The DNA reads as follows: TGTGCCATCAGTCCTACAGGGGGTGGGGAGAATAGCAATCAGCCCCAGCATTTT. The translation is CAISPTGGGENSNQPQHF.